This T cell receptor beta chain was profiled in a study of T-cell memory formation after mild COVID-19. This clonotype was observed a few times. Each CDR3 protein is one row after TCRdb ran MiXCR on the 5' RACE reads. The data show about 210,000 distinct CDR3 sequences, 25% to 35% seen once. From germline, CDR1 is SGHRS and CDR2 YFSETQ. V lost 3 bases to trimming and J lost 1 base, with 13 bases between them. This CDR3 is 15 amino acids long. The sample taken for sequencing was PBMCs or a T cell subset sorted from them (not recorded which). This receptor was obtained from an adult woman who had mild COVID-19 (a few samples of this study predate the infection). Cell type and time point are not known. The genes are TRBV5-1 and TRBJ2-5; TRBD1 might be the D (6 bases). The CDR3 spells CASSSDRLIQETQYF. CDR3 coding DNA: TGCGCCAGCAGCTCAGACAGGTTAATCCAAGAGACCCAGTACTTC.